The source of this T cell receptor beta chain is a study of blood T cell repertoires in COVID-19. The wider study: Some COVID-19 samples were acute and others convalescent; all came from the United States, Italy and Spain. PBMCs, B-cell-depleted T cells, or T cells provided the cDNA or gDNA that made up the material.

Germline V gene sequence: CDR1 LNHDA, CDR2 SQIVND (reference sequence). With 5 bases clipped from V and 2 bases from J, the junction kept 8 bases outside the gene matches. There are 17 residues in the CDR3. Original processing notes: The assay estimated nucleated cells by amplifying reference gene primers. This table comes from immunoSEQ multiplex PCR, and its TCRdb copy is limited to in-frame clones, with some not included. V and J calls and clone size are as listed in that table; D and trimming were resolved from the DNA. This table has around 270,000 clones, about 85% appearing once. The rearrangement links TRBV19 to TRBJ2-1; TRBD2 matches 11 bases. The specimen sequenced was peripheral blood. This TCR came from a man aged 60 to 69 with acute or convalescent COVID-19. CDR3 sequence: CASSPIVLAGAYNEQFF. The CDR3 DNA reads TGTGCCAGTAGTCCCATCGTACTAGCGGGGGCCTACAATGAGCAGTTCTTC. Full variable domain (outside the CDR3, taken from reference TRBV19 and TRBJ2-1): DGGITQSPKYLFRKEGQNVTLSCEQNLNHDAMYWYRQDPGQGLRLIYYSQIVNDFQKGDIAEGYSVSREKKESFPLTVTSAQKNPTAFYLCASSPIVLAGAYNEQFFGPGTRLTVL.